This T cell receptor (beta chain) came from a study of shared clonotypes between healthy human individuals. Study details: Ranging from 18 to 49 in age, donors were two women and a few men. Study results and limitations: There were few donors, and this limited the genetic and exposure-history diversity represented.

Once extracted for a subset, genomic DNA was divided evenly among several immunoSEQ plates. This table comes from immunoSEQ multiplex PCR, and its TCRdb copy is limited to in-frame clones, with some not included. The sample shows some 2.1 million clones, around 95% of them seen only once. Terminally differentiated effector memory CD45RA+ cells were excluded by CCR7 positive selection of CD45RO-negative cells. The length of the CDR3 is 16 residues. Germline CDR1 is SGHTA and CDR2 is FQGNSA. The germline V and J ends were trimmed by 5 bases and 5 bases, with 21 bases remaining between them. With respect to this clone: Its antigen is undetermined.

The sample comprised naive CD8+ T cells from PBMCs. V gene TRBV7-2 combines with J gene TRBJ2-5; D is uncertain. This TCR was sampled from a young man in good health. Some clones in this sample may be carry-over from other donors' samples. CDR3 DNA sequence: TGTGCCAGCAGCACAAGGGAAGGCTTTACTGGGGAGACCCAGTACTTC. Its translation is CASSTREGFTGETQYF.